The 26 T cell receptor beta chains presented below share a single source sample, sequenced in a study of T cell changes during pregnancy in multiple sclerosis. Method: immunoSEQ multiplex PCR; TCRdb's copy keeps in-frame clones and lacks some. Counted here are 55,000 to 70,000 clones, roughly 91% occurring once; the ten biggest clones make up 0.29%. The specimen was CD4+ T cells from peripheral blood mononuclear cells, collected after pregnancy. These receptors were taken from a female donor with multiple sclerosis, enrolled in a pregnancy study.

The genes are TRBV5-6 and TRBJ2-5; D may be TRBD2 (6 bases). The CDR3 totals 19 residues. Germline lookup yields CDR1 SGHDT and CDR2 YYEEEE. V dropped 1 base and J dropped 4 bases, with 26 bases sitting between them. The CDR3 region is CASSLMHWVSGLNLETQYF. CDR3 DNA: TGTGCCAGCAGCTTGATGCATTGGGTGAGCGGGCTGAATTTAGAGACCCAGTACTTC.

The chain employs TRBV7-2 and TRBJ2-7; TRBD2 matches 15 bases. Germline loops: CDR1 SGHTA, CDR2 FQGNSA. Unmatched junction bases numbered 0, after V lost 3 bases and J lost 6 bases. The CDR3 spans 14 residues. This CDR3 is CASSLGLAGGEQYF. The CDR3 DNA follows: TGTGCCAGCAGCTTGGGACTAGCGGGAGGCGAGCAGTACTTC.

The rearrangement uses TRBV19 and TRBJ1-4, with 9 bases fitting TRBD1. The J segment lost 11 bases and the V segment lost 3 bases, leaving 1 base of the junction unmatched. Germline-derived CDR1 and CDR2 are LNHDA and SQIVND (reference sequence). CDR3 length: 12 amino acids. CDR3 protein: CASSIGQGKLFF. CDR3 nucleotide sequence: TGTGCCAGTAGTATCGGACAGGGGAAACTGTTTTTT.

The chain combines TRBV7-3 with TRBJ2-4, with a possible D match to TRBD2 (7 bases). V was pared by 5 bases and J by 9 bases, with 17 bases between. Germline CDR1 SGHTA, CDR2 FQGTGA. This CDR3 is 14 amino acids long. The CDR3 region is CASSPSGGASIQYF. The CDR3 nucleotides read TGTGCCAGCAGCCCCTCGGGGGGCGCGAGCATTCAGTACTTC.

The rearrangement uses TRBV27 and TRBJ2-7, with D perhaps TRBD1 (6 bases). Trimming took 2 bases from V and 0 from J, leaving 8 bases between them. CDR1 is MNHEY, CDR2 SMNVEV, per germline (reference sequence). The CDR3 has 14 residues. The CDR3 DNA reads TGTGCCAGCAGTTTAAGGGACATCTCCTACGAGCAGTACTTC. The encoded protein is CASSLRDISYEQYF.

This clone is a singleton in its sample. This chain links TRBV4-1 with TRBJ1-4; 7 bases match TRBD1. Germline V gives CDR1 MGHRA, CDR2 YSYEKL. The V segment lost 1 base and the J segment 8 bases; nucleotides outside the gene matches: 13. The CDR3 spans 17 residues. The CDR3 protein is CASSQGRQGPRREKLFF. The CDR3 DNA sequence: TGCGCCAGCAGCCAAGGGAGACAGGGCCCAAGGCGGGAAAAACTGTTTTTT.

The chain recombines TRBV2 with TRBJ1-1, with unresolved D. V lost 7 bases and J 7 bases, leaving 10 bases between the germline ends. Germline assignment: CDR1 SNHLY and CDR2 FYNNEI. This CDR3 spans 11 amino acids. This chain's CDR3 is CASTLRGEAFF. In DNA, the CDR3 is TGTGCCAGCACCCTGCGGGGTGAAGCTTTCTTT.

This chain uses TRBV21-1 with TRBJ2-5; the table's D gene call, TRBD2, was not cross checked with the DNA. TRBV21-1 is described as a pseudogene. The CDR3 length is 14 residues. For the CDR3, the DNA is TGTGCCAGCAGTGGGTGCGGGCGCCGAGAGACCCAGTACTTC. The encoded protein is CASSGCGRRETQYF.

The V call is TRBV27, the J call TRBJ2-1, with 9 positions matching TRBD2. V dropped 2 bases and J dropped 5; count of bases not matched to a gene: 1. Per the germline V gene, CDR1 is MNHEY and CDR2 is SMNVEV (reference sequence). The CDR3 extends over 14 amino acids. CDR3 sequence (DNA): TGTGCCAGCAGTTTACTAGCGGGAAACAATGAGCAGTTCTTC. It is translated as CASSLLAGNNEQFF.

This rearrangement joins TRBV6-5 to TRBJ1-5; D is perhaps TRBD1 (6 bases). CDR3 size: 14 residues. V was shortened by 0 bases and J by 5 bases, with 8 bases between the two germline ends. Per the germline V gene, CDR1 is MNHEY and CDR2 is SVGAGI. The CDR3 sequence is CASSYSTGDQPQHF. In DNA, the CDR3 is TGTGCCAGCAGTTACTCGACAGGCGATCAGCCCCAGCATTTT.

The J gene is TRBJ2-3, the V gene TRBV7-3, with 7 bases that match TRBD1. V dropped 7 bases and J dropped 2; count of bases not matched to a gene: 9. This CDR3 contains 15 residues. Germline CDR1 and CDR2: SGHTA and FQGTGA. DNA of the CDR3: TGTGCCAGCACCCGACAGGGAATCGCCACAGATACGCAGTATTTT. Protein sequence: CASTRQGIATDTQYF.

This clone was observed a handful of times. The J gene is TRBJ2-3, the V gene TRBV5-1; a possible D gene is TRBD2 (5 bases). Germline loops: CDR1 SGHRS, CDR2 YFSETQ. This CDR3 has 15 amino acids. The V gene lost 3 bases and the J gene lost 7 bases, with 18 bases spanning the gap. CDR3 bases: TGCGCCAGCAGCTCCTTAGGTAGCGAAGGAAATACGCAGTATTTT. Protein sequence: CASSSLGSEGNTQYF. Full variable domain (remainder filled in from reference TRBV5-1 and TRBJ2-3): KAGVTQTPRYLIKTRGQQVTLSCSPISGHRSVSWYQQTPGQGLQFLFEYFSETQRNKGNFPGRFSGRQFSNSRSEMNVSTLELGDSALYLCASSSLGSEGNTQYFGPGTRLTVL.

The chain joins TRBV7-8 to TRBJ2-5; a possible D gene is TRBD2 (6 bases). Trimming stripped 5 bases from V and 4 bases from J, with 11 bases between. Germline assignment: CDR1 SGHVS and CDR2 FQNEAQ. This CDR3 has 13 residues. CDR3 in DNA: TGTGCCAGCAGCCCCGGGGGTCGAGAGACCCAGTACTTC. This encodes CASSPGGRETQYF.

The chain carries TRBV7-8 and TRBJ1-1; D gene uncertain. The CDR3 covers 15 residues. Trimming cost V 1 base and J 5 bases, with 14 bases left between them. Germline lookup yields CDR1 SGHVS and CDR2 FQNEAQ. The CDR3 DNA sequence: TGTGCCAGCAGCTTAGGGGCTACCCCTTGGACTGAAGCTTTCTTT. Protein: CASSLGATPWTEAFF.

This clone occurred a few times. The chain's CDR3 is CASSPNSYGYTF. CDR3 DNA sequence: TGTGCCAGCTCACCAAACAGCTATGGCTACACCTTC. The genes are TRBV18 and TRBJ1-2; D uncertain. CDR3 length: 12 residues. V lost 2 bases, J lost 4 bases, and 5 bases lay in between. Germline CDR1 reads KGHSH; CDR2 reads LQKENI.

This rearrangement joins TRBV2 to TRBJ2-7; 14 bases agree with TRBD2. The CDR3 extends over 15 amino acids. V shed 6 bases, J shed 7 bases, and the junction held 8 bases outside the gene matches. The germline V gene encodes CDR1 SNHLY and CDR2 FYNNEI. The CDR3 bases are TGTGCCAGCAGGGCGGGACTAGCGGGAGTTGGGGAGCAGTACTTC. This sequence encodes CASRAGLAGVGEQYF.

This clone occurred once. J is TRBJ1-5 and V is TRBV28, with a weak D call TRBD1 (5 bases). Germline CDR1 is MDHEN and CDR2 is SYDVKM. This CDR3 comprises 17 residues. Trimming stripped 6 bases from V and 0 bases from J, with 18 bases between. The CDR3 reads CASRTAAGGYSNQPQHF. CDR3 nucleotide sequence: TGTGCCAGCAGGACTGCCGCCGGGGGGTATAGCAATCAGCCCCAGCATTTT.

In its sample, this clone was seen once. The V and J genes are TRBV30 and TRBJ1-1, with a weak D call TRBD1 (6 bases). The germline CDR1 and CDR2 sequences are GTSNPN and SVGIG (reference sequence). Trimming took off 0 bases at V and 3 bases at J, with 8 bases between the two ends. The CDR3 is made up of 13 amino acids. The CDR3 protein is CAWSVQGHTEAFF. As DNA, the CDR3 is TGTGCCTGGAGTGTACAGGGTCACACTGAAGCTTTCTTT.

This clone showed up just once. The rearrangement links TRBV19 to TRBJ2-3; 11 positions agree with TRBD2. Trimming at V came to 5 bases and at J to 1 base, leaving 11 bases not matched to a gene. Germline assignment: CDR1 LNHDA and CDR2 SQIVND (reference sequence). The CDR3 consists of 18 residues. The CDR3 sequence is CASSPLSGGAGGTDTQYF. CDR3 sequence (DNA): TGTGCCAGTAGTCCCCTTAGCGGGGGGGCCGGCGGCACAGATACGCAGTATTTT. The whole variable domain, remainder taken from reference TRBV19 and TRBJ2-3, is DGGITQSPKYLFRKEGQNVTLSCEQNLNHDAMYWYRQDPGQGLRLIYYSQIVNDFQKGDIAEGYSVSREKKESFPLTVTSAQKNPTAFYLCASSPLSGGAGGTDTQYFGPGTRLTVL.

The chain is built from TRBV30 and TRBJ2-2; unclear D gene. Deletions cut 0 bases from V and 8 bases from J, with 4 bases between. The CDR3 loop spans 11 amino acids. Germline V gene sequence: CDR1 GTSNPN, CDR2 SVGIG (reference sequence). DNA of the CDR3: TGTGCCTGGAGTGTACTAGGGGAGCTGTTTTTT. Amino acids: CAWSVLGELFF.

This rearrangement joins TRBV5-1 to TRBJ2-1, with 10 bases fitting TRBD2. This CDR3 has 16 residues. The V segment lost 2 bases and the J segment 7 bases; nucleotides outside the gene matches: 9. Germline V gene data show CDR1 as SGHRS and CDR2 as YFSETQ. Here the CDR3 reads CASSFNLAGAGNEQFF. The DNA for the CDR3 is TGCGCCAGCAGCTTCAATCTAGCGGGGGCGGGGAATGAGCAGTTCTTC.

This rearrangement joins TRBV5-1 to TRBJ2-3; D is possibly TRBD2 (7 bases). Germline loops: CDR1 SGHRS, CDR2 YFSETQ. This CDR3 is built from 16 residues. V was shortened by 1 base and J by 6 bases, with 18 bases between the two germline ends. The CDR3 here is CASSLTGGPRGDTQYF. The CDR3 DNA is TGCGCCAGCAGCTTGACGGGGGGCCCGAGGGGCGATACGCAGTATTTT.

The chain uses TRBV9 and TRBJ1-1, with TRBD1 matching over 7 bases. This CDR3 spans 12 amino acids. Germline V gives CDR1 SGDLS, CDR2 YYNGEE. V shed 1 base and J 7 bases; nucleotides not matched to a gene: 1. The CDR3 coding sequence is TGTGCCAGCAGCGTACAGGGGGGTGAAGCTTTCTTT. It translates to CASSVQGGEAFF.

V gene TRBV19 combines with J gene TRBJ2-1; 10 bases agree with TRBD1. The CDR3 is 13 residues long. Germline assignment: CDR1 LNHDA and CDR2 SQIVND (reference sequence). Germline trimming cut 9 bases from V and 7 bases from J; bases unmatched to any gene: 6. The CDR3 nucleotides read TGTGCCAGCCTCGACAGGGGGCTAAATGAGCAGTTCTTC. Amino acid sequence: CASLDRGLNEQFF.

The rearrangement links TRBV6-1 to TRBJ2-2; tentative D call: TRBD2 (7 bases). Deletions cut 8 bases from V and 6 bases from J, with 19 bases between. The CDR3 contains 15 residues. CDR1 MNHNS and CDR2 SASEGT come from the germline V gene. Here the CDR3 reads CASGGGLGGAGELFF. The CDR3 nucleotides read TGTGCCAGCGGGGGCGGACTAGGCGGTGCCGGGGAGCTGTTTTTT.

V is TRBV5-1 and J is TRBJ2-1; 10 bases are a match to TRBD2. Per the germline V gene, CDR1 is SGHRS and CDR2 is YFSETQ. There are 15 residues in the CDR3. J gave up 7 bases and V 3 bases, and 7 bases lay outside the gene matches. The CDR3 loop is CASSWASGSVNEQFF. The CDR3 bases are TGCGCCAGCAGCTGGGCTAGCGGGAGTGTAAATGAGCAGTTCTTC.